This record looks at one T cell receptor (beta chain) sequence and its context. Its antigen is not identified. The data derive from a study of cytomegalovirus exposure and HLA in healthy donors. Regarding the study as a whole: The study put 150 to 200 TCR beta chains on its list as cytomegalovirus-associated. Subsequent analysis revealed that first-cohort TCR clusters tended to co-occur in the 130 or so validation repertoires. Accounts indicate the classifier identified cytomegalovirus status with strong specificity and sensitivity.

Here immunoSEQ multiplex PCR was the method, and the copy in TCRdb shows in-frame clones only, minus some. The sample lists approximately 150,000 clones, roughly 90% occurring once. Donors came from a validation cohort of some 130 subjects, distinct from the first 666-subject cohort. The sequence derives from a man aged 18 to 35 in good health and CMV-seropositive. The sample comprised PBMCs.

CDR3 sequence reads: CASSSGTSSNYGYTF. DNA of the CDR3: TGTGCCAGCAGCTCTGGGACAAGCTCTAACTATGGCTACACCTTC. The rearrangement uses TRBV7-9 and TRBJ1-2, with D perhaps matching TRBD1 (6 bases). Germline CDR1 is SEHNR and CDR2 is FQNEAQ (reference sequence). The CDR3 sequence is 15 residues long. The V end was cut by 4 bases, the J end by 0 bases, with 12 bases between. The entire variable domain, with the rest obtained from reference TRBV7-9 and TRBJ1-2, is as follows: DTGVSQNPRHKITKRGQNVTFRCDPISEHNRLYWYRQTLGQGPEFLTYFQNEAQLEKSRLLSDRFSAERPKGSFSTLEIQRTEQGDSAMYLCASSSGTSSNYGYTFGSGTRLTVV.